The source of this T cell receptor (beta chain) is a study of OX40 agonist ivuxolimab in advanced cancers. Study-level background: The costimulatory receptor OX40 (CD134) was targeted by ivuxolimab, a fully human IgG2 agonistic monoclonal antibody. Of the approximately 50 patients in dose escalation, around 19 had hepatocellular carcinoma, about 15 had melanoma, 9 had renal cell carcinoma and 9 had head and neck cancer. Intravenous ivuxolimab was administered to patients every 2 weeks at six dose levels: 0.01, 0.1, 0.3, 1.5, 3 and 10 mg/kg. The paper covers the monotherapy dose-escalation part of the phase I ivuxolimab trial, which included N of about 50 patients. Partial responses were achieved by three dose-escalation patients, of whom one had hepatocellular carcinoma and two had cutaneous melanoma. A male proportion of roughly 80% and a mean age of around 60 years, ranging from about 23 to 90, were recorded for the dose-escalation cohort. Prior anti-PD-1, anti-PD-L1 or anti-CTLA-4 therapy was permitted, and checkpoint inhibitors had been received by less than 45% of dose-escalation patients. The point of sequencing TCRbeta in the periphery was to test whether ivuxolimab changed TCR sequence diversity and drove clonal T-cell expansion. The paper as a whole reports these results and caveats: Which antigens the clonally expanded peripheral T cells were specific for was not determined. In partial responders in the 0.1-3.0 mg/kg groups, normalized peripheral clonal expansion was found to be among the lowest, especially among CD8+ T cells. After ivuxolimab, CD8+ T cells had more expanded clones than CD4+ T cells on average. At doses of 0.1 to 3.0 mg/kg, clonal expansion of both CD4+ and CD8+ T cells in blood was seen between baseline and week 6. Low levels of normalized T-cell clonal expansion were also seen in some nonresponding patients.

Patients with a history of autoimmune disease or receiving systemic immunosuppression were excluded from the trial. Peripheral blood for TCR sequencing was collected from all dose cohorts at baseline, on cycle 4 day 1, and on cycle 7 day 1. The samples were taken from a phase I, first-in-human, multicenter, open-label dose-escalation trial of ivuxolimab. The trial enrolled adults with locally advanced or metastatic head and neck squamous cell, hepatocellular, melanoma or renal cell carcinoma. Before TCR sequencing, CD4+ and CD8+ T cells were separately sorted from peripheral blood. Genomic DNA was isolated from the sorted cells so that the TCRbeta CDR3 region could be sequenced. The immunoSEQ Assay was used for sequencing of TCRbeta CDR3 regions. TCRdb carries this immuneACCESS record with in-frame sequences only. Its versions omit some clonotypes, under half of them owing to an unresolved V gene in the studies checked, with the rest unexplained. This sample gives some 81,000 clones in total; around 87% of them show up just once. The ten largest clones capture roughly 5.8% of the sample.

To note about this clone: Which antigen it targets is not known. It has no much larger one-base neighbor in the sample; base qualities were not kept.

The CDR3 sequence holds 14 residues, the cysteine and phenylalanine included. Here the CDR3 DNA is all that survives: 42 bases in frame from base 1. V lost 3 bases and J lost 2 bases; the stretch between them is 12 bases long. Reading the germline V gene (reference sequence) gives CDR1 SGHNT and CDR2 YYREEE. The source is an adult with an advanced solid tumor such as melanoma, head and neck, liver or kidney cancer. This receptor chain uses TRBV5-4 and TRBJ2-7, and possibly TRBD1, on 6 matching bases. The sequencing here drew on CD4+ or CD8+ T cells sorted from blood, taken in a trial of the OX40 agonist ivuxolimab. The DNA is as follows: TGTGCCAGCAGCTCCCTGACAGGTACCTACGAGCAGTACTTC. The encoded protein is CASSSLTGTYEQYF.